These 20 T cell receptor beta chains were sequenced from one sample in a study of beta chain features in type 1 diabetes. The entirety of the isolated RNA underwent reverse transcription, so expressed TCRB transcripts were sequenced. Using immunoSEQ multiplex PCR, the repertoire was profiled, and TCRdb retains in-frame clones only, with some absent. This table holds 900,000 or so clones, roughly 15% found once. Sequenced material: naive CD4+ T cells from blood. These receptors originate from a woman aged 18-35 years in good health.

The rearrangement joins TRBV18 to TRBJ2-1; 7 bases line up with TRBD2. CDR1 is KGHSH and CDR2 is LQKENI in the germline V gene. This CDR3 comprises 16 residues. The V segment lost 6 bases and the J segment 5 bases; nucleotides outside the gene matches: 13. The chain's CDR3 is CASSQAGVGKNNEQFF. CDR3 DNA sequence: TGTGCCAGCTCCCAGGCGGGAGTAGGGAAGAACAATGAGCAGTTCTTC. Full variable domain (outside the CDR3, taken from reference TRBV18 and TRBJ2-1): NAGVMQNPRHLVRRRGQEARLRCSPMKGHSHVYWYRQLPEEGLKFMVYLQKENIIDESGMPKERFSAEFPKEGPSILRIQQVVRGDSAAYFCASSQAGVGKNNEQFFGPGTRLTVL.

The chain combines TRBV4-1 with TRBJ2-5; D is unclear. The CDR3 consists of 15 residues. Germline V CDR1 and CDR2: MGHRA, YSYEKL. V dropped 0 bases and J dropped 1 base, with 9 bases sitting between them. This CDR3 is CASSQDRGIQETQYF. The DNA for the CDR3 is TGCGCCAGCAGCCAAGATCGAGGCATCCAAGAGACCCAGTACTTC.

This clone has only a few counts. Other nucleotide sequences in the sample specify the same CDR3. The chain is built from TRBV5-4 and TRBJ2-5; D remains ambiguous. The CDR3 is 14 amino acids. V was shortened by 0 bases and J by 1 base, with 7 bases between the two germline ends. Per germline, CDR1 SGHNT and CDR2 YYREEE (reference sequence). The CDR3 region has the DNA TGTGCCAGCAGCTTGGCCGGAATCCAAGAGACCCAGTACTTC. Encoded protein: CASSLAGIQETQYF. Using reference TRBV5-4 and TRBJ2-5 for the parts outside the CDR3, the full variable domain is ETGVTQSPTHLIKTRGQQVTLRCSSQSGHNTVSWYQQALGQGPQFIFQYYREEENGRGNFPPRFSGLQFPNYSSELNVNALELDDSALYLCASSLAGIQETQYFGPGTRLLVL.

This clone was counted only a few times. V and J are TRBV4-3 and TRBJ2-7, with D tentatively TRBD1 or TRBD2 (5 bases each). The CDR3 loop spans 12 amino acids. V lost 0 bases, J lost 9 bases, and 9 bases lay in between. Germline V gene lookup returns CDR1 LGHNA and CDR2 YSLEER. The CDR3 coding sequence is TGCGCCAGCAGCCAAGAGGGGGACCGGCAGTACTTC. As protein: CASSQEGDRQYF.

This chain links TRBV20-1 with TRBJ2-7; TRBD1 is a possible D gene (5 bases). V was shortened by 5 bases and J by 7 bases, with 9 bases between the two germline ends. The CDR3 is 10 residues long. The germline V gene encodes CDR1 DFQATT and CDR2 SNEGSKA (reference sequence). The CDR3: CSAVTVEQYF. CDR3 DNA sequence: TGCAGTGCTGTGACAGTGGAGCAGTACTTC.

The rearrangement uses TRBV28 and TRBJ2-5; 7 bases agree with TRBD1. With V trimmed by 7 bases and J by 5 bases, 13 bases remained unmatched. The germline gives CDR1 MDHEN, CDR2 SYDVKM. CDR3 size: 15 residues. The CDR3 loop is CASTQKRQGTETQYF. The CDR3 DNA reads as TGTGCCAGCACCCAGAAGAGACAGGGAACGGAGACCCAGTACTTC. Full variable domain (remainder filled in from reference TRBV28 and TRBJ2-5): DVKVTQSSRYLVKRTGEKVFLECVQDMDHENMFWYRQDPGLGLRLIYFSYDVKMKEKGDIPEGYSVSREKKERFSLILESASTNQTSMYLCASTQKRQGTETQYFGPGTRLLVL.

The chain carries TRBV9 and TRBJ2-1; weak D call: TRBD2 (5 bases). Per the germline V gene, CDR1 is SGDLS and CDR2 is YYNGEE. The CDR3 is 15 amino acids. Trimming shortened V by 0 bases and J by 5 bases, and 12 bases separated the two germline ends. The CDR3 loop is CASSVGRRRDNEQFF. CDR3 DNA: TGTGCCAGCAGCGTAGGGAGGCGACGAGACAATGAGCAGTTCTTC. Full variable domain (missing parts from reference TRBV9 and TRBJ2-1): DSGVTQTPKHLITATGQRVTLRCSPRSGDLSVYWYQQSLDQGLQFLIQYYNGEERAKGNILERFSAQQFPDLHSELNLSSLELGDSALYFCASSVGRRRDNEQFFGPGTRLTVL.

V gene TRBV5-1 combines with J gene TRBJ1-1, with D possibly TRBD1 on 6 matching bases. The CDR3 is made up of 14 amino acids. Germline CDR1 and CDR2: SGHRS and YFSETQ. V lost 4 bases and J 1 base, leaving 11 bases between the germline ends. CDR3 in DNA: TGCGCCAGCAGCCTGGGACAACGGAACACTGAAGCTTTCTTT. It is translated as CASSLGQRNTEAFF.

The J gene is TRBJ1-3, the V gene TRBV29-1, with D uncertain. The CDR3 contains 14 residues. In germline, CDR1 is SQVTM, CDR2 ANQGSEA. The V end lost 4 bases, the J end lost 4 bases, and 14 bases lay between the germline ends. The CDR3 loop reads CSVGEQENGNTIYF. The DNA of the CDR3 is TGCAGCGTTGGGGAGCAAGAAAACGGAAACACCATATATTTT.

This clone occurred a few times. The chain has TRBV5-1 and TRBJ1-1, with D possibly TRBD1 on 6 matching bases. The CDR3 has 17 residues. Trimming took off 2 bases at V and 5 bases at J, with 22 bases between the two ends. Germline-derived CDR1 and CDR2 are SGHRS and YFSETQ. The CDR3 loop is CASSFEFSRGRGTEAFF. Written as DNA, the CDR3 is TGCGCCAGCAGCTTTGAGTTTAGTCGGGGGCGAGGGACTGAAGCTTTCTTT.

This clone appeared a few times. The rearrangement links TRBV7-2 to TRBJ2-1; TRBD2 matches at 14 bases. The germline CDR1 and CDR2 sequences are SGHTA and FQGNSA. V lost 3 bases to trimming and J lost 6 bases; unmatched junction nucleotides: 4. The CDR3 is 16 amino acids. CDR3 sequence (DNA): TGTGCCAGCAGCTTGCAGACTAGCGGGAGGGGCAATGAGCAGTTCTTC. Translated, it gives CASSLQTSGRGNEQFF.

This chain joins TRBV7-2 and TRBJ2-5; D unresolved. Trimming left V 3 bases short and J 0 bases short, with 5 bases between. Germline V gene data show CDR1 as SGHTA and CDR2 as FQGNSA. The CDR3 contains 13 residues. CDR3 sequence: CASSFLYQETQYF. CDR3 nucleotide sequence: TGTGCCAGCAGCTTCCTGTACCAAGAGACCCAGTACTTC.

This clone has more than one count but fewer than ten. CDR3 DNA sequence: TGTGCCAGCAGTGCATTCGCGGGAGGGCCAGAGACCCAGTACTTC. Translated, it gives CASSAFAGGPETQYF. The rearrangement joins TRBV2 to TRBJ2-5, with 9 nucleotides matching TRBD2. Trimming removed 4 bases from V and 4 bases from J; junction bases left unmatched: 7. The CDR3 is made up of 15 amino acids. Per the germline V gene, CDR1 is SNHLY and CDR2 is FYNNEI.

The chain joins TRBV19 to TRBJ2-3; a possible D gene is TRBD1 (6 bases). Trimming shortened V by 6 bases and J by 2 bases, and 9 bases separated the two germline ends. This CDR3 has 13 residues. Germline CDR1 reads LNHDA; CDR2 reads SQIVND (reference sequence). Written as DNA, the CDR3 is TGTGCCAGTAGGGGACAATCCACAGATACGCAGTATTTT. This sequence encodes CASRGQSTDTQYF. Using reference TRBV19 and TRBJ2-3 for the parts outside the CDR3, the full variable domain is DGGITQSPKYLFRKEGQNVTLSCEQNLNHDAMYWYRQDPGQGLRLIYYSQIVNDFQKGDIAEGYSVSREKKESFPLTVTSAQKNPTAFYLCASRGQSTDTQYFGPGTRLTVL.

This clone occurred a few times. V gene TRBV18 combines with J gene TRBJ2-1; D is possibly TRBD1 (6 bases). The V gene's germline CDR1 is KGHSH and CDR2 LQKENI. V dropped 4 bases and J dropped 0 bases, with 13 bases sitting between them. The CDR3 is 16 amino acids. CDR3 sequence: CASSQTGSSSYNEQFF. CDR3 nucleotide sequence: TGTGCCAGCTCACAAACAGGGTCCAGCTCCTACAATGAGCAGTTCTTC.

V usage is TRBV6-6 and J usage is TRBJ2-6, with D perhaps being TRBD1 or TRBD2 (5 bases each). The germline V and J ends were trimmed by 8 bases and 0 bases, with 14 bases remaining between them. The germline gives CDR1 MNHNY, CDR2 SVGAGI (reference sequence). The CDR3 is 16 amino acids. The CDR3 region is CASEGRRSSGANVLTF. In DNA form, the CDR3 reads TGTGCCAGCGAGGGACGCCGGAGCTCTGGGGCCAACGTCCTGACTTTC.

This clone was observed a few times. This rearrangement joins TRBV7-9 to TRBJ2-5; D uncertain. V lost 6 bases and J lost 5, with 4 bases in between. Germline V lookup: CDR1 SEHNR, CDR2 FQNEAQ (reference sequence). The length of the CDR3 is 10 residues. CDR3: CASRGETQYF. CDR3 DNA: TGTGCCAGCAGGGGGGAGACCCAGTACTTC.

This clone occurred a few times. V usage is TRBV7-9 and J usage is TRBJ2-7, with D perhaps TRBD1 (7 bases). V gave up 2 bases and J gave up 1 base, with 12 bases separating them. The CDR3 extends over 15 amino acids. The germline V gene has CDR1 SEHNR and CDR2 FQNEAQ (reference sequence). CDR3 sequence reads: CASSLMTGRSYEQYF. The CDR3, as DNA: TGTGCCAGCAGCTTAATGACAGGGAGGTCCTACGAGCAGTACTTC.

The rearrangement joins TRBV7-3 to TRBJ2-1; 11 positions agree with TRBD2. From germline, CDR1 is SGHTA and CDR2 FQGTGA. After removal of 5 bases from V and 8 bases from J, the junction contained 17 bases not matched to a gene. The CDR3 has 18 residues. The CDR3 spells CASSPRRSLAGVTHEQFF. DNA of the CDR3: TGTGCCAGCAGCCCACGAAGATCACTAGCGGGGGTGACCCATGAGCAGTTCTTC. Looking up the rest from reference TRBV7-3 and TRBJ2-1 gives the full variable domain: GAGVSQTPSNKVTEKGKYVELRCDPISGHTALYWYRQSLGQGPEFLIYFQGTGAADDSGLPNDRFFAVRPEGSVSTLKIQRTERGDSAVYLCASSPRRSLAGVTHEQFFGPGTRLTVL.

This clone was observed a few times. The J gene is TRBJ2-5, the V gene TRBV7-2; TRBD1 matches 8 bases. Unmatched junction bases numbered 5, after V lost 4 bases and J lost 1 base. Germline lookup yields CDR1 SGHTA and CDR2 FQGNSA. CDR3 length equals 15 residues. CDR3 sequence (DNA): TGTGCCAGCAGCTCCCTGGGACAGGTCCAAGAGACCCAGTACTTC. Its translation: CASSSLGQVQETQYF.